The present T cell receptor beta chain was sequenced within a study of blood T cell repertoires in COVID-19. In the original workflow: Scientists estimated how many nucleated cells there were by amplifying reference gene primers. Assay used: immunoSEQ multiplex PCR; TCRdb lists only in-frame clones, some missing. D and trimming come from the DNA, and the V and J calls and clone size come from that table. Here the sample spans 150,000 to 200,000 clones, 82% being singletons. The material sequenced was PBMCs or T cells enriched from blood (not recorded which). The clonotype originates from a man in his forties who had recovered from COVID-19.

CDR3 residues: CASSQERTSGNTGELFF. In DNA, the CDR3 is TGTGCCAGCAGCCAAGAAAGGACTAGCGGAAACACCGGGGAGCTGTTTTTT. The chain links TRBV3-1 (or the pseudogene TRBV3-2) to TRBJ2-2, with TRBD2 matching over 10 bases. Per germline, CDR1 LGHDT and CDR2 YNNKEL (reference sequence). The CDR3 covers 17 residues. The V segment lost 0 bases and the J segment 2 bases; nucleotides outside the gene matches: 3.